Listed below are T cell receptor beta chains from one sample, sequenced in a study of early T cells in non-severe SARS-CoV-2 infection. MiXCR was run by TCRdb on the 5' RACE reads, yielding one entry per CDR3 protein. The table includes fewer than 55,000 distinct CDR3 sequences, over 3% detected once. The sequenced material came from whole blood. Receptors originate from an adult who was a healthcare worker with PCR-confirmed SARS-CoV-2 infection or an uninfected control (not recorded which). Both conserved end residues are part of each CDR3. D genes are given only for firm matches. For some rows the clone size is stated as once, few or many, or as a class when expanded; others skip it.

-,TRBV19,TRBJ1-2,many,TGTGCCAGTAGATCCTCAGGGGCCGGCTACTATGGCTACACCTTC,CASRSSGAGYYGYTF
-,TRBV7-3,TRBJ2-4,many,TGTGCCAGCAGCTCCGACGGGACAGCCAAAAACATTCAGTACTTC,CASSSDGTAKNIQYF
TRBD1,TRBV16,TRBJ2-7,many,TGTGCCAGCAGCCAATTTAAGACAGGGCGAGACGAGCAGTACTTC,CASSQFKTGRDEQYF
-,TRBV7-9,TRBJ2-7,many,TGTGCCAGCAGCGCCTACTCTCCCGGCACCTACGAGCAGTACTTC,CASSAYSPGTYEQYF
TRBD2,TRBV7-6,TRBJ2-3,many,TGTGCCAGCAGCCCAAGGACGGGGGGTGGAACAGATACGCAGTATTTT,CASSPRTGGGTDTQYF
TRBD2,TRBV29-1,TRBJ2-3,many,TGCAGCGTGGACCCCGGACTAGGCGGGGTTACGCAGTATTTT,CSVDPGLGGVTQYF
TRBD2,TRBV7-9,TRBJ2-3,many,TGTGCCAGCAGCCCAGCGGGGAGGGGAGATACGCAGTATTTT,CASSPAGRGDTQYF
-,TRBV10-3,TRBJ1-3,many,TGTGCCTCCCGGGGCGCATCTGGAAACACCATATATTTT,CASRGASGNTIYF
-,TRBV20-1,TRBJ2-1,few,TGCAGTGCTAGAGATTCAAAAACCACCCACAATGAGCAGTTCTTC,CSARDSKTTHNEQFF
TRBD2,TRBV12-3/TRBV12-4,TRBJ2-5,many,TGTGCCAGCAGCTCTCTTTCGGGGGGAGAGACCCAGTACTTC,CASSSLSGGETQYF
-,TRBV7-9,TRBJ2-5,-,TGTGCCAGCAGCTTAAGGACGCGCGAAGAGACCCAGTACTTC,CASSLRTREETQYF
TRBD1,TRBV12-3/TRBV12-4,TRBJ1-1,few,TGTGCCAGCAGGGGGGACAGGGCAAACGGGGAAGCTTTCTTT,CASRGDRANGEAFF
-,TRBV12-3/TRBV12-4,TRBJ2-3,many,TGTGCCAGCAGGCCCGGGCCGCAACCGCAGTATTTT,CASRPGPQPQYF
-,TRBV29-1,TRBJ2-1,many,TGCAGCGTTGAGATCGACAATGAGCAGTTCTTC,CSVEIDNEQFF
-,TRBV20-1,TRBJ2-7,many,TGCAGTGCTAGAGAAGGCTCCCTCAGGGAGCAGTACTTC,CSAREGSLREQYF
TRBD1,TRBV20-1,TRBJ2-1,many,TGCAGTGCGTCAACCGGGACAGGCGACAGTGATGAGCAGTTCTTC,CSASTGTGDSDEQFF
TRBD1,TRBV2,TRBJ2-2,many,TGTGCCAGCAGGGGGACAGCCGGGGAGCTGTTTTTT,CASRGTAGELFF
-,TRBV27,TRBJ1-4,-,TGTGCCAGCAGTTCGGGAGATGCAACTAATGAAAAACTGTTTTTT,CASSSGDATNEKLFF
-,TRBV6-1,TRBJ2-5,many,TGTGCCAGCAACCAAGGTTGGGAGACCCAGTACTTC,CASNQGWETQYF
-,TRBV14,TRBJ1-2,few,TGTGCCAGCAGCACCGGGACGCTCGGCGGCTACACCTTC,CASSTGTLGGYTF
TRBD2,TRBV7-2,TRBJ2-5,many,TGTGCCAGCAGCCCTAAAGTGCTAGCGGGAGTAGAGACCCAGTACTTC,CASSPKVLAGVETQYF
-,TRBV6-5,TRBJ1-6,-,TGTGCCAGCAGTTACCGATTCCCGGGGGATTCACCCCTCCACTTT,CASSYRFPGDSPLHF
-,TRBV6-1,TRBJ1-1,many,TGTGCCAGCAGTGGAGATACAGCCATGAACACTGAAGCTTTCTTT,CASSGDTAMNTEAFF
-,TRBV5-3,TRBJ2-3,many,TGTGCCAGAAGAGGCAGGGCTAGCACAGATACGCAGTATTTT,CARRGRASTDTQYF
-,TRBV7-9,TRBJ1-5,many,TGTGCCAGCAGCTTAGGTAAGAGCAATCAGCCCCAGCATTTT,CASSLGKSNQPQHF
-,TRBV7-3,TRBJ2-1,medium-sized,TGTGCCAGCGGTTCCGGGACAATCAATGAGCAGTTCTTC,CASGSGTINEQFF
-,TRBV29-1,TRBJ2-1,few,TGCAGCGTTGCCGGGGACAATGAGCAGTTCTTC,CSVAGDNEQFF
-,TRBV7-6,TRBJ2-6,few,TGTGCCAGCAGCCCCAGGTACTCTGGGGCCAACGTCCTGACTTTC,CASSPRYSGANVLTF
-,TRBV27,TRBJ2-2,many,TGTGCCAGCAGTTTTCGAGACCCCGTAATAACCGGGGAGCTGTTTTTT,CASSFRDPVITGELFF
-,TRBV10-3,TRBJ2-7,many,TGTGCCATCAGTGATTCAGGAGGGGCGTCCTACGAGCAGTACTTC,CAISDSGGASYEQYF
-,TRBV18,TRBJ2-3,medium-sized,TGTGCCAGCAGCCCTAGCACAGATACGCAGTATTTT,CASSPSTDTQYF
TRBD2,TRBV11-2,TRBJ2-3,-,TGTGCCAGCAGCTCCGGGGGGACAGATACGCAGTATTTT,CASSSGGTDTQYF
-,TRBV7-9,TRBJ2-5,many,TGTGCCAGCAGCCGCGATCCCCCGGCTGTAGAGACCCAGTACTTC,CASSRDPPAVETQYF
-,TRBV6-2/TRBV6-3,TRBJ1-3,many,TGTGCCAGCAGACCAGACAGCAACTCTGGAAACACCATATATTTT,CASRPDSNSGNTIYF
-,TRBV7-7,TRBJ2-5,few,TGTGCTAGCAGCTTAGATCTCGGAGCGGCAAGACTCGAGACCCAGTACTTC,CASSLDLGAARLETQYF
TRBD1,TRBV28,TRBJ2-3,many,TGTGCCAGCAGTTTGGGGACAGGCACAGATACGCAGTATTTT,CASSLGTGTDTQYF